Shown below are 32 T cell receptor beta chains from a single sample sequenced in a study of blood T cell repertoires in COVID-19. Some clones are missing from TCRdb's copy, which holds only in-frame ones; the method was immunoSEQ multiplex PCR. The data show 470,000 or so clones, around 85% seen once. Material: peripheral blood. These receptors originate from a human donor in a cohort sampled during active COVID-19.

This chain links TRBV7-8 with TRBJ2-7; D perhaps matches TRBD2 (5 bases). The CDR3 is 13 amino acids. V dropped 5 bases and J dropped 5 bases, with 13 bases sitting between them. Looked up from germline, CDR1 is SGHVS and CDR2 is FQNEAQ. The chain's CDR3 is CASSKSGLDEQYF. The CDR3 nucleotides are TGTGCCAGCAGCAAGTCTGGACTCGACGAGCAGTACTTC.

CDR3 residues: CASSLVLAGAGQYF. CDR3 DNA sequence: TGTGCCAGCAGCTTAGTCCTAGCGGGGGCGGGGCAGTACTTC. V gene TRBV7-2 combines with J gene TRBJ2-4, with 10 bases that match TRBD2. Germline values: CDR1 SGHTA, CDR2 FQGNSA. Germline trimming cut 1 base from V and 13 bases from J; bases unmatched to any gene: 7. This CDR3 spans 14 amino acids.

V usage is TRBV29-1 and J usage is TRBJ2-7; 7 bases align to TRBD1. Per germline, CDR1 SQVTM and CDR2 ANQGSEA. The CDR3 sequence is 13 residues long. The V gene end was trimmed by 4 bases and the J gene end by 5 bases; junction bases not matched to a gene: 8. The CDR3 is CSVGDRAPHEQYF. In DNA form, the CDR3 reads TGCAGCGTTGGTGACAGGGCTCCCCACGAGCAGTACTTC.

The J gene is TRBJ2-1, the V gene TRBV3-1 (or the pseudogene TRBV3-2); TRBD2 agrees at 7 bases. The CDR3 is made up of 17 amino acids. CDR1 LGHDT and CDR2 YNNKEL come from the germline V gene (reference sequence). Losses at the gene ends were 4 bases for V and 0 bases for J; bases not matched to a gene: 9. The CDR3 here is CASSPWVGGSSYNEQFF. CDR3 DNA sequence: TGTGCCAGCAGCCCGTGGGTGGGGGGGAGCTCCTACAATGAGCAGTTCTTC.

The chain links TRBV27 to TRBJ1-2; 8 nucleotides agree with TRBD1. J was trimmed by 8 bases and V by 1 base; bases with no gene match: 9. This CDR3 comprises 15 residues. Per the germline V gene, CDR1 is MNHEY and CDR2 is SMNVEV (reference sequence). The CDR3 loop reads CASSLYGGQARGYTF. As DNA, the CDR3 is TGTGCCAGCAGTTTATATGGGGGACAGGCCAGGGGCTACACCTTC.

For the CDR3, the DNA is TGTGCCTGGATCTCGACTGGATCCTACGAGCAGTACTTC. It yields the protein CAWISTGSYEQYF. This chain connects TRBV30 to TRBJ2-7; D ambiguous. The CDR3 runs to 13 residues. Trimming took 4 bases from V and 1 from J, leaving 11 bases between them. Germline V CDR1 and CDR2: GTSNPN, SVGIG (reference sequence).

J is TRBJ1-4 and V is TRBV18, with D perhaps TRBD1 (6 bases). Trimming cost V 2 bases and J 8 bases, with 6 bases left between them. Germline assignment: CDR1 KGHSH and CDR2 LQKENI. The CDR3 contains 12 residues. The CDR3 spells CASSPDREKLFF. The CDR3, as DNA: TGTGCCAGCTCACCAGACAGGGAAAAACTGTTTTTT.

The V call is TRBV5-1, the J call TRBJ2-7, with D possibly being TRBD2 (6 bases). The CDR3 consists of 14 residues. V dropped 0 bases and J dropped 3 bases, with 10 bases sitting between them. Germline loops: CDR1 SGHRS, CDR2 YFSETQ. The CDR3 region has the DNA TGCGCCAGCAGCTTGGCCGGCGGGAACTACGAGCAGTACTTC. It codes for CASSLAGGNYEQYF.

This clone was seen a single time. V usage is TRBV24-1 and J usage is TRBJ1-1; no firm D call. The CDR3 extends over 13 amino acids. With 9 bases removed from V and 5 bases from J, the gap between germline ends came to 15 bases. Germline V gene sequence: CDR1 KGHDR, CDR2 SFDVKD. CDR3 amino acids: CATSRGDRTEAFF. DNA of the CDR3: TGTGCCACCTCTAGAGGTGATCGGACTGAAGCTTTCTTT.

On this clone: Other DNA sequences from this sample encode an identical CDR3 as well. The CDR3 loop is CASSLGQGTDTQYF. The CDR3 nucleotides read TGTGCCAGCAGCTTAGGACAGGGGACAGATACGCAGTATTTT. This chain connects TRBV7-3 to TRBJ2-3, with TRBD1 matching 9 bases. This CDR3 spans 14 amino acids. Germline-derived CDR1 and CDR2 are SGHTA and FQGTGA. The J segment lost 3 bases and the V segment lost 2 bases, leaving 0 bases of the junction unmatched.

The chain is built from TRBV6-2 or TRBV6-3 and TRBJ1-1; the match to TRBD1 covers 8 bases. There are 15 residues in the CDR3. V shed 1 base and J 4 bases; nucleotides not matched to a gene: 5. The germline CDR1 and CDR2 sequences are MNHEY and SVGEGT. The CDR3: CASSYYRGGFTEAFF. The CDR3 DNA follows: TGTGCCAGCAGTTACTACAGGGGGGGATTCACTGAAGCTTTCTTT.

The J gene is TRBJ1-1, the V gene TRBV28, with 10 positions matching TRBD1. The CDR3 extends over 17 amino acids. The V gene end was trimmed by 6 bases and the J gene end by 0 bases; junction bases not matched to a gene: 10. CDR1 is MDHEN, CDR2 SYDVKM, per germline. CDR3 in amino acids: CASRTTGGRTMNTEAFF. In DNA form, the CDR3 reads TGTGCCAGCAGGACGACAGGGGGCCGGACCATGAACACTGAAGCTTTCTTT.

V usage is TRBV7-6 and J usage is TRBJ2-7, with 7 bases that match TRBD1. Germline values: CDR1 SGHVS, CDR2 FNYEAQ. The junction had 14 bases not matched to a gene; V was cut back by 1 base and J by 5 bases. The CDR3 loop spans 17 amino acids. The CDR3 sequence is CASSLGFKDRRSHEQYF. Written as DNA, the CDR3 is TGTGCCAGCAGCTTAGGTTTCAAGGACAGGCGGTCCCACGAGCAGTACTTC. The full variable domain, completed using reference TRBV7-6 and TRBJ2-7, is GAGVSQSPRYKVTKRGQDVALRCDPISGHVSLYWYRQALGQGPEFLTYFNYEAQQDKSGLPNDRFSAERPEGSISTLTIQRTEQRDSAMYRCASSLGFKDRRSHEQYFGPGTRLTVT.

The chain couples TRBV6-6 to TRBJ2-3, with D tentatively TRBD2 (6 bases). V lost 5 bases, J lost 4 bases, and 16 bases lay in between. CDR1 and CDR2 (germline): MNHNY, SVGAGI (reference sequence). This CDR3 comprises 15 residues. CDR3 bases: TGTGCCAGCAGTAATCGACTAGAAGGGCCAGATACGCAGTATTTT. It yields the protein CASSNRLEGPDTQYF.

The chain recombines TRBV28 with TRBJ2-2, with a weak D call TRBD2 (6 bases). Germline values: CDR1 MDHEN, CDR2 SYDVKM. CDR3 length equals 17 residues. V lost 4 bases to trimming and J lost 1 base, with 16 bases between them. Here the CDR3 reads CASSSPPGRRNTGELFF. CDR3 nucleotide sequence: TGTGCCAGCAGTTCCCCCCCCGGGAGAAGGAACACCGGGGAGCTGTTTTTT.

J is TRBJ2-1 and V is TRBV27; 10 bases agree with TRBD2. The V and J ends lost 3 bases and 6 bases, in that order; junction bases with no gene match: 8. Germline assignment: CDR1 MNHEY and CDR2 SMNVEV (reference sequence). This CDR3 is built from 16 residues. Here the CDR3 reads CASSFLAGELCNEQFF. In nucleotides, the CDR3 is TGTGCCAGCAGTTTCCTAGCGGGAGAATTGTGCAATGAGCAGTTCTTC.

The table lists this clone with a few counts. J is TRBJ1-1 and V is TRBV30; D unresolved. Trimming took off 2 bases at V and 5 bases at J, with 12 bases between the two ends. Germline V gene data show CDR1 as GTSNPN and CDR2 as SVGIG (reference sequence). CDR3 length equals 13 residues. CDR3 DNA: TGTGCCTGGAGTCCCCCAGGTAGGACTGAAGCTTTCTTT. Translation gives CAWSPPGRTEAFF.

CDR3 in amino acids: CASSYFPSTDTQYF. The CDR3 DNA follows: TGTGCCAGCAGTTACTTTCCTAGCACAGATACGCAGTATTTT. The chain uses TRBV6-2 or TRBV6-3 and TRBJ2-3; no reliable D call. V was shortened by 1 base and J by 0 bases, with 5 bases between the two germline ends. There are 14 residues in the CDR3. Germline loops: CDR1 MNHEY, CDR2 SVGEGT.

The chain links TRBV30 to TRBJ2-2; 7 nucleotides line up with TRBD1. Trimming at V came to 8 bases and at J to 2 bases, leaving 8 bases not matched to a gene. The CDR3 runs to 14 residues. From germline, CDR1 is GTSNPN and CDR2 SVGIG (reference sequence). CDR3 nucleotide sequence: TGTGCCGTCCACAGGGGCGTAAACACCGGGGAGCTGTTTTTT. It specifies CAVHRGVNTGELFF.

This chain joins TRBV30 and TRBJ1-6; D is unclear. The CDR3 sequence is 11 residues long. The germline gives CDR1 GTSNPN, CDR2 SVGIG (reference sequence). Trimming pared 2 bases from V and 9 bases from J, leaving 5 bases between. The CDR3 loop is CAWSPGSPLHF. In DNA form, the CDR3 reads TGTGCCTGGAGTCCGGGTTCACCCCTCCACTTT.

The chain links TRBV7-2 to TRBJ2-7; 8 bases fit TRBD2. The CDR3 is 17 amino acids. CDR1 is SGHTA, CDR2 FQGNSA, per germline. After removal of 6 bases from V and 3 bases from J, the junction contained 16 bases not matched to a gene. The CDR3 is CASSFFGFGRAGYEQYF. The CDR3 DNA reads TGTGCCAGCAGTTTCTTCGGGTTCGGGAGGGCTGGCTACGAGCAGTACTTC.

V usage is TRBV7-2 and J usage is TRBJ2-5; 8 bases agree with TRBD2. The V and J ends lost 10 bases and 4 bases, in that order; junction bases with no gene match: 11. The CDR3 has 14 amino acids. The germline V gene encodes CDR1 SGHTA and CDR2 FQGNSA. CDR3: CATTRGTRVETQYF. The CDR3 DNA is TGTGCCACCACTAGGGGGACTAGAGTAGAGACCCAGTACTTC.

This clone came up once. This chain uses TRBV27 with TRBJ1-2; 9 bases are shared with TRBD1. J was trimmed by 4 bases and V by 6 bases; bases with no gene match: 6. In germline, CDR1 is MNHEY, CDR2 SMNVEV (reference sequence). CDR3 length: 14 residues. The CDR3 nucleotides are TGTGCCAGCAGATTTGTGGGACAGGGCTATGGCTACACCTTC. This gives the protein CASRFVGQGYGYTF.

The chain joins TRBV5-6 to TRBJ1-2; the match to TRBD1 covers 10 bases. This CDR3 contains 14 residues. CDR1 and CDR2 (germline): SGHDT, YYEEEE. V trimming: 4 bases; J trimming: 7 bases; junction bases outside the gene matches: 7. The CDR3 bases are TGTGCCAGCAGCGGACGGGACAGGGGTGGTGGCTACACCTTC. Its translation: CASSGRDRGGGYTF.

The rearrangement links TRBV5-4 to TRBJ2-7; 9 bases map to TRBD1. With 3 bases clipped from V and 2 bases from J, the junction kept 3 bases outside the gene matches. CDR3 size: 14 residues. In germline, CDR1 is SGHNT, CDR2 YYREEE (reference sequence). Here the CDR3 reads CASSWGDRAYEQYF. In DNA, the CDR3 is TGTGCCAGCAGCTGGGGGGACAGGGCCTACGAGCAGTACTTC.

This clone was seen only once. The gene calls are TRBV7-2 and TRBJ2-1; perhaps TRBD2 as D (6 bases). This CDR3 spans 15 amino acids. CDR1 is SGHTA, CDR2 FQGNSA, per germline. Trimming stripped 4 bases from V and 9 bases from J, with 19 bases between. CDR3 coding DNA: TGTGCCAGCAGCTGGGGACTGCCGTTCAAGGGTGAGCAGTTCTTC. Protein sequence: CASSWGLPFKGEQFF.

The chain carries TRBV5-6 and TRBJ2-5, with D unclear. CDR1 and CDR2 from the germline V gene are SGHDT and YYEEEE. Trimming cost V 3 bases and J 5 bases, with 14 bases left between them. This CDR3 is 14 amino acids long. CDR3 DNA sequence: TGTGCCAGCAGCTCCGGCGGCATGCGGGAGACCCAGTACTTC. As protein: CASSSGGMRETQYF.

CDR3 sequence (DNA): TGTGCCAGCTCGCGCACTCAACACAGTGGCGAGCAGTACTTC. Its protein product is CASSRTQHSGEQYF. V is TRBV18 and J is TRBJ2-7; D call uncertain. Germline-derived CDR1 and CDR2 are KGHSH and LQKENI. Trimming removed 6 bases at V and 6 bases at J, with 18 bases between. This CDR3 has 14 residues.

This clone was seen a handful of times. The CDR3 region has the DNA TGTGCCAGCAGTCGACTAGCGGGAACCCTGAGCTCCTACAATGAGCAGTTCTTC. Translating gives CASSRLAGTLSSYNEQFF. V gene TRBV7-9 combines with J gene TRBJ2-1; the match to TRBD2 covers 11 bases. CDR1 SEHNR and CDR2 FQNEAQ come from the germline V gene (reference sequence). Unmatched junction bases numbered 10, after V lost 6 bases and J lost 0 bases. The CDR3 length is 18 residues.

The rearrangement links TRBV4-3 to TRBJ2-1, with TRBD1 identical over 10 bases. Germline CDR1 and CDR2: LGHNA and YSLEER. The CDR3 runs 17 residues. Losses at the gene ends were 3 bases for V and 7 bases for J; bases not matched to a gene: 12. The CDR3 loop reads CASSQTTGQGRKNEQFF. In DNA, the CDR3 is TGCGCCAGCAGCCAGACGACGGGACAGGGGCGCAAGAATGAGCAGTTCTTC.

The chain links TRBV4-2 to TRBJ1-1, with a possible D match to TRBD1 (6 bases). Germline CDR1 and CDR2: LGHNA and YNFKEQ. Trimming left V 1 base short and J 8 bases short, with 11 bases between. This CDR3 is built from 13 residues. CDR3 protein: CASSQALGTEAFF. The CDR3 DNA reads TGTGCCAGCAGCCAAGCTCTCGGGACAGAAGCTTTCTTT.

The chain is built from TRBV9 and TRBJ2-6, with 9 bases lining up with TRBD1. V dropped 0 bases and J dropped 0; count of bases not matched to a gene: 10. This CDR3 comprises 20 residues. Per the germline V gene, CDR1 is SGDLS and CDR2 is YYNGEE. The chain's CDR3 is CASSVEFRTGVGSGANVLTF. The CDR3, as DNA: TGTGCCAGCAGCGTAGAGTTCAGGACAGGGGTAGGCTCTGGGGCCAACGTCCTGACTTTC.